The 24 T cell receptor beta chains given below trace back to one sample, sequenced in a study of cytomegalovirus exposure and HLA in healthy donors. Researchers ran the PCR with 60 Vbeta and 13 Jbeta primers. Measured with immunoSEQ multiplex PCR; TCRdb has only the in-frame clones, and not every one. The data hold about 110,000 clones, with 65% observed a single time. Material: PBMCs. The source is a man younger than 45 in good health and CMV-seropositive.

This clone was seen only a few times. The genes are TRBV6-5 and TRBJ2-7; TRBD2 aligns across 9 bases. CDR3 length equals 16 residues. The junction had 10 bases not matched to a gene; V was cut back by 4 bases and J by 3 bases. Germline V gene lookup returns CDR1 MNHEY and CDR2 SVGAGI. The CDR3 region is CASSSPGLRGGYEQYF. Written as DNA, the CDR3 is TGTGCCAGCAGTTCGCCGGGGTTGCGGGGGGGCTACGAGCAGTACTTC.

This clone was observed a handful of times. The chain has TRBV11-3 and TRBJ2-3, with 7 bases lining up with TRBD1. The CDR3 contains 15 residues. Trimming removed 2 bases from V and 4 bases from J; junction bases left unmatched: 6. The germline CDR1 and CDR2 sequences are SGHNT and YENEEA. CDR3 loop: CASSLYTGAADTQYF. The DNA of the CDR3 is TGTGCCAGCAGCTTATACACAGGGGCCGCAGATACGCAGTATTTT.

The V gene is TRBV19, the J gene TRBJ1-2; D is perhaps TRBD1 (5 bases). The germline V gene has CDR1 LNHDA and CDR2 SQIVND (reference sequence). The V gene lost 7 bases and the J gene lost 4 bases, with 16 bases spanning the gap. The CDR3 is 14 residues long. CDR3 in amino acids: CASIRSTAGYGYTF. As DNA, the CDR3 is TGTGCCAGTATCCGGTCGACAGCAGGCTATGGCTACACCTTC.

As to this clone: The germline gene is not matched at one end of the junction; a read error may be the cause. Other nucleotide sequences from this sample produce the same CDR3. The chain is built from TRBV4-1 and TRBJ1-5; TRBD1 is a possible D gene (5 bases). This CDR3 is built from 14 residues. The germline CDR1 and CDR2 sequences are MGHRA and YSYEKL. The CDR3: CASSHVQVNQPQHF. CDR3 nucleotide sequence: TGCGCCAGCAGCCACGTACAGGTGAATCAGCCCCAGCACTTT.

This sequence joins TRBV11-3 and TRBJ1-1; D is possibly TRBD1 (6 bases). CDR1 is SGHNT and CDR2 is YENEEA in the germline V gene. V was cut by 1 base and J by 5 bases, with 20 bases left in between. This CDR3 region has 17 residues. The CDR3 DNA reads TGTGCCAGCAGCTTAGGGTCTATATGGGACAACGGGACTGAAGCTTTCTTT. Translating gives CASSLGSIWDNGTEAFF.

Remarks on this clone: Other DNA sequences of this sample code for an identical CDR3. CDR3 residues: CASSFEMNTEAFF. In DNA form, the CDR3 reads TGTGCCAGCAGCTTTGAGATGAACACTGAAGCTTTCTTT. The genes are TRBV7-2 and TRBJ1-1; the D is unclear. The germline V gene has CDR1 SGHTA and CDR2 FQGNSA. V was clipped by 3 bases and J by 0 bases, with 5 bases between them. This CDR3 region has 13 residues.

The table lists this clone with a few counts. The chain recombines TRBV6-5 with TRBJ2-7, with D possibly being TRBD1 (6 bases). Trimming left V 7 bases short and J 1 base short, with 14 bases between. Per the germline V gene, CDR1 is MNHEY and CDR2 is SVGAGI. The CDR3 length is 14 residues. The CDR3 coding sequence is TGTGCCAGCACAAAGATAGGACAGTCCTACGAGCAGTACTTC. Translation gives CASTKIGQSYEQYF.

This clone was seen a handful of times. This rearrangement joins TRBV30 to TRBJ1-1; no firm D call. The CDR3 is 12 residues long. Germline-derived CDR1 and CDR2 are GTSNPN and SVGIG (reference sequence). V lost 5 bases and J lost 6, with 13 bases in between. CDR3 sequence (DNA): TGTGCCTGGGGGAGGTCTCGGGCTGAAGCTTTCTTT. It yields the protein CAWGRSRAEAFF.

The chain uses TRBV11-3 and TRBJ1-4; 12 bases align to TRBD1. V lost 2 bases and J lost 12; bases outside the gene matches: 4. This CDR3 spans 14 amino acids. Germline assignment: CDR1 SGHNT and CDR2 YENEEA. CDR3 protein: CASSLLGQGAELFF. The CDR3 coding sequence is TGTGCCAGCAGCTTATTGGGACAGGGGGCCGAACTGTTTTTT.

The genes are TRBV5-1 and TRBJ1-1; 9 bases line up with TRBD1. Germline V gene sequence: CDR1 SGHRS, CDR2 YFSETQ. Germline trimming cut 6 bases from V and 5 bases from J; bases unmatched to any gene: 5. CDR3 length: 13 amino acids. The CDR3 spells CASTDRGGTEAFF. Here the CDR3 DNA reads TGCGCCAGCACCGACAGGGGGGGAACTGAAGCTTTCTTT.

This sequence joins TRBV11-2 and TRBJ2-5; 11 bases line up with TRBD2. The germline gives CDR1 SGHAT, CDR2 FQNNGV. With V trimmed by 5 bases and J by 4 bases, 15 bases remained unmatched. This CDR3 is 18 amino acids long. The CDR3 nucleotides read TGTGCCAGCAGCCCCAGTCCCGGGACTAGCGGTATCATAGAGACCCAGTACTTC. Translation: CASSPSPGTSGIIETQYF.

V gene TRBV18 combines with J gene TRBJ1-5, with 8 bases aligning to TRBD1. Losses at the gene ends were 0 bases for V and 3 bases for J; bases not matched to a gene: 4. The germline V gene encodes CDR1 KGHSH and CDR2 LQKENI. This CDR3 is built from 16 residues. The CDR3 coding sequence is TGTGCCAGCTCACCACCGCAGGGGGCCCACAATCAGCCCCAGCATTTT. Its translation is CASSPPQGAHNQPQHF. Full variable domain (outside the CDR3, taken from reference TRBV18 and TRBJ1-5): NAGVMQNPRHLVRRRGQEARLRCSPMKGHSHVYWYRQLPEEGLKFMVYLQKENIIDESGMPKERFSAEFPKEGPSILRIQQVVRGDSAAYFCASSPPQGAHNQPQHFGDGTRLSIL.

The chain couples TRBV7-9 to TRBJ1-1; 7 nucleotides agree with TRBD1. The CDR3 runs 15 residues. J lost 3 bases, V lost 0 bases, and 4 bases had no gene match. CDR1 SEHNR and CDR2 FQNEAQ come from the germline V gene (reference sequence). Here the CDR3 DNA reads TGTGCCAGCAGCTTAGCGGGCAGGGGGGACACTGAAGCTTTCTTT. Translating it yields CASSLAGRGDTEAFF.

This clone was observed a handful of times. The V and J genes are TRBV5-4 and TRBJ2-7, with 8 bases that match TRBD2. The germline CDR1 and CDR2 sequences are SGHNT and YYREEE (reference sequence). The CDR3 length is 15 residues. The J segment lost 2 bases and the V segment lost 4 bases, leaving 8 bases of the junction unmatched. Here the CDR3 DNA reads TGTGCCAGCAGCACCGGGGGGGGCTACCCCTACGAGCAGTACTTC. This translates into CASSTGGGYPYEQYF.

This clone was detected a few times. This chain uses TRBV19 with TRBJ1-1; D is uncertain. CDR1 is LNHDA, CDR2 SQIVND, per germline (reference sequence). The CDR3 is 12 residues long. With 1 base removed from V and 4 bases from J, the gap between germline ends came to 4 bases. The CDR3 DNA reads TGTGCCAGTAGTATAGGAGTCACTGAAGCTTTCTTT. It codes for CASSIGVTEAFF.

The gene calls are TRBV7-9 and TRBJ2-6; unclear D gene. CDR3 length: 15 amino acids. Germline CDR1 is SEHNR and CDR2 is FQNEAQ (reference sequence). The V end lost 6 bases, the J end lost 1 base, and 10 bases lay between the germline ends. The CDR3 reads CASRVTESGANVLTF. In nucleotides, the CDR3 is TGTGCCAGCAGAGTTACAGAGTCTGGGGCCAACGTCCTGACTTTC.

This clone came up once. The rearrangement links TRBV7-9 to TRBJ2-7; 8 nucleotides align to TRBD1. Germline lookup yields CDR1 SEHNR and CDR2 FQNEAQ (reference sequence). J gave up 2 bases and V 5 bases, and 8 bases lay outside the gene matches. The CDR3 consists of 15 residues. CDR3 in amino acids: CASSPWTGTPYEQYF. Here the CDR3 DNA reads TGTGCCAGCAGCCCGTGGACAGGGACCCCCTACGAGCAGTACTTC.

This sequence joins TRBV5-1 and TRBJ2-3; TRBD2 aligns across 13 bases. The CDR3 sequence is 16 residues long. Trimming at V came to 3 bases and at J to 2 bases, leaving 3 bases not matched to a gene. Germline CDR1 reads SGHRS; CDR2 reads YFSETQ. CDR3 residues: CASSSGLAGVTDTQYF. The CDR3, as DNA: TGCGCCAGCAGCTCCGGACTAGCGGGGGTCACAGATACGCAGTATTTT. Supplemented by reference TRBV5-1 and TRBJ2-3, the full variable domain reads KAGVTQTPRYLIKTRGQQVTLSCSPISGHRSVSWYQQTPGQGLQFLFEYFSETQRNKGNFPGRFSGRQFSNSRSEMNVSTLELGDSALYLCASSSGLAGVTDTQYFGPGTRLTVL.

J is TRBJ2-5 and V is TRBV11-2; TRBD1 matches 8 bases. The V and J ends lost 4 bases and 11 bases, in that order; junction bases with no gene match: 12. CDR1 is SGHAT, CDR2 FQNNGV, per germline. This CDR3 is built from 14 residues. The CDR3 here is CASSSMTGAEVQYF. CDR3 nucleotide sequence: TGTGCCAGCAGCTCAATGACAGGGGCCGAGGTGCAGTACTTC.

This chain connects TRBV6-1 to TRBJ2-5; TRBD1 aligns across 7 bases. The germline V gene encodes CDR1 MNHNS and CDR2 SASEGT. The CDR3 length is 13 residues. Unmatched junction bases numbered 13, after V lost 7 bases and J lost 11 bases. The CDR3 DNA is TGTGCCAGCAATGCGAGGGGGCTGAAGGGGCAGTACTTC. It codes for CASNARGLKGQYF.

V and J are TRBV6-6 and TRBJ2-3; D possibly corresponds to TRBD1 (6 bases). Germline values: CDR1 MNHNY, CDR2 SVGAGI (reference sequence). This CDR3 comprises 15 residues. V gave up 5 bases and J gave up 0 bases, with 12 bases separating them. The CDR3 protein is CASSGGRSSTDTQYF. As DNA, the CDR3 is TGTGCCAGCAGTGGGGGCCGATCTAGCACAGATACGCAGTATTTT.

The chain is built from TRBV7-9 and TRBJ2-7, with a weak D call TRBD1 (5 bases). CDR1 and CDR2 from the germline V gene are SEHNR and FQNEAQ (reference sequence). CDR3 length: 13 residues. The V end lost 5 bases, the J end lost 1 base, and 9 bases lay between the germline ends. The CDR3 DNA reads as TGTGCCAGCAGCCCCCCAGGGTCCTACGAGCAGTACTTC. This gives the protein CASSPPGSYEQYF. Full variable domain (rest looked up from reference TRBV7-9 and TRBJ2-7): DTGVSQNPRHKITKRGQNVTFRCDPISEHNRLYWYRQTLGQGPEFLTYFQNEAQLEKSRLLSDRFSAERPKGSFSTLEIQRTEQGDSAMYLCASSPPGSYEQYFGPGTRLTVT.

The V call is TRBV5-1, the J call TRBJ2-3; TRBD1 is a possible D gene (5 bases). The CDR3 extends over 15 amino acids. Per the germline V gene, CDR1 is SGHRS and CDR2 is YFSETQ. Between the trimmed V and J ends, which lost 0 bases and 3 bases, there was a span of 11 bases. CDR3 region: CASSLGGDSTDTQYF. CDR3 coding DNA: TGCGCCAGCAGCTTGGGCGGCGACAGTACAGATACGCAGTATTTT.

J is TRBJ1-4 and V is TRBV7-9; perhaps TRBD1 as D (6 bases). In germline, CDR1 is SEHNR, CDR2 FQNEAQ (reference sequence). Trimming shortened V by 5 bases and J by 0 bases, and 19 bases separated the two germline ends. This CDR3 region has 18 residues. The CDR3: CASSVSGRTDATNEKLFF. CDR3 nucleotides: TGTGCCAGCAGCGTATCCGGTAGGACAGACGCAACTAATGAAAAACTGTTTTTT.